This passage covers 13 T cell receptor beta chains from one sample sequenced in a study of high-grade serous ovarian cancer treatment subgroups. Sequencing used immunoSEQ multiplex PCR; TCRdb keeps in-frame clones, though not all of them. Among around 2,000 clones listed, approximately 85% were seen once. Tumor samples were obtained before definitive surgery or chemotherapy. The sample taken for sequencing was tumor tissue. All receptors derive from a human donor with high-grade serous ovarian cancer.

The chain couples TRBV11-3 to TRBJ1-1; D call uncertain. Trimming pared 10 bases from V and 4 bases from J, leaving 16 bases between. The CDR3 has 13 amino acids. Germline lookup yields CDR1 SGHNT and CDR2 YENEEA. For the CDR3, the DNA is TGTGCCACCAAGAGGATCACGGGCACTGAAGCTTTCTTT. Translating it yields CATKRITGTEAFF.

The chain joins TRBV11-2 to TRBJ2-3; TRBD1 matches 8 bases. Germline V lookup: CDR1 SGHAT, CDR2 FQNNGV. V was pared by 0 bases and J by 2 bases, with 4 bases of the junction left unmatched. This CDR3 contains 16 residues. CDR3 bases: TGTGCCAGCAGCTTAGAAGGGACAGGTGCCACAGATACGCAGTATTTT. It specifies CASSLEGTGATDTQYF.

The chain couples TRBV11-3 to TRBJ2-2; D not resolved. Between the trimmed V and J ends, which lost 5 bases and 1 base, there was a span of 11 bases. Germline V gene lookup returns CDR1 SGHNT and CDR2 YENEEA. CDR3 length equals 15 residues. For the CDR3, the DNA is TGTGCCAGCAGCCAGGCGTCGGTGAACACCGGGGAGCTGTTTTTT. This encodes CASSQASVNTGELFF.

The V and J genes are TRBV11-2 and TRBJ2-5; the D call may be TRBD1 or TRBD2 (5 bases each). V was pared by 5 bases and J by 0 bases, with 13 bases between. The CDR3 is made up of 15 amino acids. Germline V gene sequence: CDR1 SGHAT, CDR2 FQNNGV. The CDR3 DNA follows: TGTGCCAGCAGCCCGGGACCCACGTACCAAGAGACCCAGTACTTC. This translates into CASSPGPTYQETQYF.

V gene TRBV19 combines with J gene TRBJ1-2; D uncertain. The V gene's germline CDR1 is LNHDA and CDR2 SQIVND (reference sequence). The V gene lost 5 bases and the J gene lost 2 bases, with 15 bases spanning the gap. This CDR3 spans 15 amino acids. CDR3 sequence (DNA): TGTGCCAGTAGTGTCGAGGTAACCCAGAACTATGGCTACACCTTC. Encoded protein: CASSVEVTQNYGYTF.

The rearrangement links TRBV7-3 to TRBJ2-3, with D maybe TRBD1 (5 bases). V was cut by 1 base and J by 10 bases, with 18 bases left in between. Germline V CDR1 and CDR2: SGHTA, FQGTGA. This CDR3 is 15 amino acids long. For the CDR3, the DNA is TGTGCCAGCAGCTTAAGTCCCCAGGGCGGCGCTGCGCAGTATTTT. It translates to CASSLSPQGGAAQYF.

V gene TRBV27 combines with J gene TRBJ1-6, with D unclear. Germline V gene sequence: CDR1 MNHEY, CDR2 SMNVEV (reference sequence). CDR3 length: 17 residues. Trimming pared 1 base from V and 6 bases from J, leaving 16 bases between. For the CDR3, the DNA is TGTGCCAGCAGTTTATTGGGCAGAACGGGGTTTAATTCACCCCTCCACTTT. It encodes CASSLLGRTGFNSPLHF.

This rearrangement joins TRBV6-5 to TRBJ1-4; D is possibly TRBD1 (5 bases). This CDR3 contains 13 residues. Germline CDR1 and CDR2: MNHEY and SVGAGI. Between the trimmed V and J ends, which lost 8 bases and 8 bases, there was a span of 15 bases. The CDR3 protein is CASGRGRREKLFF. CDR3 DNA: TGTGCCAGCGGGAGGGGACGGAGGGAAAAACTGTTTTTT.

The V gene is TRBV27, the J gene TRBJ1-6, with 9 bases aligning to TRBD1. Germline lookup yields CDR1 MNHEY and CDR2 SMNVEV (reference sequence). V trimming: 7 bases; J trimming: 8 bases; junction bases outside the gene matches: 6. The CDR3 extends over 14 amino acids. The CDR3 DNA reads as TGTGCCAGCACCCCCGGACAGGGGTATTCACCCCTCCACTTT. This gives the protein CASTPGQGYSPLHF.

This chain uses TRBV5-1 with TRBJ1-1, with 8 bases matching TRBD1. V lost 2 bases to trimming and J lost 6 bases; unmatched junction nucleotides: 6. The CDR3 extends over 14 amino acids. The V gene's germline CDR1 is SGHRS and CDR2 YFSETQ. This CDR3 is CASSFGQGRAEAFF. The CDR3 nucleotides read TGCGCCAGCAGCTTCGGACAGGGAAGGGCTGAAGCTTTCTTT.

This clone appeared a single time. Here the CDR3 reads CASRGPPRSTEAFF. Written as DNA, the CDR3 is TGTGCCAGCAGGGGACCTCCGAGGAGCACTGAAGCTTTCTTT. This sequence joins TRBV6-6 and TRBJ1-1, with D perhaps matching TRBD1 (5 bases). Germline loops: CDR1 MNHNY, CDR2 SVGAGI (reference sequence). The ends were cut back, 6 bases at V and 4 bases at J, with 15 bases in the middle. This CDR3 spans 14 amino acids.

V gene TRBV27 combines with J gene TRBJ2-7, with 11 positions matching TRBD2. V shed 6 bases, J shed 3 bases, and the junction held 13 bases outside the gene matches. This CDR3 comprises 17 residues. CDR1 is MNHEY, CDR2 SMNVEV, per germline (reference sequence). CDR3 protein: CASSRLPGTSGLYEQYF. The CDR3 nucleotides read TGTGCCAGCAGCCGTCTCCCTGGGACTAGCGGCCTCTACGAGCAGTACTTC.

The chain couples TRBV30 to TRBJ2-3; perhaps TRBD2 as D (6 bases). This CDR3 is 12 amino acids long. Germline V lookup: CDR1 GTSNPN, CDR2 SVGIG (reference sequence). Trimming took 1 base from V and 7 from J, leaving 9 bases between them. For the CDR3, the DNA is TGTGCCTGGAGTGGGGGGAGGAATACGCAGTATTTT. This gives the protein CAWSGGRNTQYF.